Listed here is a single T cell receptor (beta chain). The data are from a study of blood T cell repertoires in COVID-19. The wider study: Donors in the United States, Italy and Spain gave samples during acute or convalescent COVID-19. T cells, B-cell-depleted T cells, or PBMCs supplied cDNA or gDNA.

V lost 5 bases to trimming and J lost 5 bases; unmatched junction nucleotides: 13. Germline CDR1 reads SGHNT; CDR2 reads YENEEA. The CDR3 is made up of 16 amino acids. Libraries were prepared by immunoSEQ multiplex PCR; TCRdb keeps only in-frame clonotypes and omits some of them. The sample contains around 230,000 clones, over 80% of which appear only once. Sequenced: peripheral blood. The V call is TRBV11-3, the J call TRBJ2-7, with 9 nucleotides matching TRBD2. The clonotype was recovered from a man in his forties with acute or convalescent COVID-19. CDR3 DNA: TGTGCCAGCAGCATAAAGGGGATAGCGGGAGAAAACGAGCAGTACTTC. This encodes CASSIKGIAGENEQYF.